One and the same sample provided the 27 T cell receptor beta chains below, sequenced in a study of cytomegalovirus exposure and HLA in healthy donors. The PCR made use of 60 Vbeta and 13 Jbeta primers. Some clones are missing from TCRdb's copy, which holds only in-frame ones; the method was immunoSEQ multiplex PCR. The sample includes roughly 100,000 clones, 66% seen only once; the top ten take about 3.5%. The sequenced sample was PBMCs. The source of these receptors is a woman aged 45-59 years in good health and CMV-seronegative.

V usage is TRBV5-4 and J usage is TRBJ2-5, with 12 positions matching TRBD2. This CDR3 has 15 amino acids. CDR1 is SGHNT and CDR2 is YYREEE in the germline V gene (reference sequence). V dropped 3 bases and J dropped 3; count of bases not matched to a gene: 3. Written as DNA, the CDR3 is TGTGCCAGCAGCTCCTCTAGCGGGGGGGAAGAGACCCAGTACTTC. Translation: CASSSSSGGEETQYF.

CDR3 coding DNA: TGTGCCTGGAGTTCCCCGGGACAGGGCTCCTACAATGAGCAGTTCTTC. Its protein is CAWSSPGQGSYNEQFF. The genes are TRBV30 and TRBJ2-1; 9 nucleotides agree with TRBD1. CDR3 size: 16 residues. With V trimmed by 2 bases and J by 0 bases, 5 bases remained unmatched. In germline, CDR1 is GTSNPN, CDR2 SVGIG (reference sequence). Drawing the rest from reference TRBV30 and TRBJ2-1, the complete variable domain is SQTIHQWPATLVQPVGSPLSLECTVEGTSNPNLYWYRQAAGRGLQLLFYSVGIGQISSEVPQNLSASRPQDRQFILSSKKLLLSDSGFYLCAWSSPGQGSYNEQFFGPGTRLTVL.

The V gene is TRBV18, the J gene TRBJ1-3, with 8 bases identical to TRBD1. The CDR3 is 15 amino acids. The V and J ends lost 1 base and 2 bases, in that order; junction bases with no gene match: 1. Germline lookup yields CDR1 KGHSH and CDR2 LQKENI. The CDR3, as DNA: TGTGCCAGCTCACCACGGACAGGGACTGGAAACACCATATATTTT. It is translated as CASSPRTGTGNTIYF.

Worth noting for this clone: Distinct nucleotide sequences in the sample also encode this CDR3. The rearrangement uses TRBV4-2 and TRBJ2-7; 8 bases map to TRBD1. CDR1 is LGHNA, CDR2 YNFKEQ, per germline. The CDR3 consists of 14 residues. Trimming at V came to 4 bases and at J to 3 bases, leaving 5 bases not matched to a gene. The CDR3 loop is CASSLGTGNYEQYF. CDR3 sequence (DNA): TGTGCCAGCAGCCTCGGGACAGGAAACTACGAGCAGTACTTC.

This sequence joins TRBV7-8 and TRBJ1-3; TRBD1 matches at 7 bases. CDR1 is SGHVS and CDR2 is FQNEAQ in the germline V gene. V lost 5 bases to trimming and J lost 0 bases; unmatched junction nucleotides: 10. The CDR3 totals 17 residues. CDR3 residues: CASSTKQGLSSGNTIYF. The CDR3 DNA reads as TGTGCCAGCAGCACCAAACAGGGGTTGAGCTCTGGAAACACCATATATTTT.

This chain joins TRBV7-8 and TRBJ2-7; 9 nucleotides line up with TRBD1. Germline lookup yields CDR1 SGHVS and CDR2 FQNEAQ. CDR3 length equals 16 residues. Trimming took 5 bases from V and 2 from J; bases not matched to a gene: 10. The chain's CDR3 is CASSRNSGTGPYEQYF. The CDR3 nucleotides read TGTGCCAGCAGCCGAAATTCGGGGACAGGGCCCTACGAGCAGTACTTC.

The gene calls are TRBV28 and TRBJ1-2, with a weak D call TRBD1 (5 bases). Germline CDR1 MDHEN, CDR2 SYDVKM. The V gene lost 5 bases and the J gene lost 5 bases, with 9 bases spanning the gap. This CDR3 is 12 amino acids long. The CDR3: CASSGRVYGYTF. DNA of the CDR3: TGTGCCAGCAGTGGCAGGGTTTATGGCTACACCTTC.

This clone was counted only a few times. The V and J genes are TRBV7-9 and TRBJ2-3, with D possibly being TRBD2 (6 bases). This CDR3 spans 17 amino acids. The germline V and J ends were trimmed by 5 bases and 0 bases, with 18 bases remaining between them. Germline CDR1 is SEHNR and CDR2 is FQNEAQ (reference sequence). CDR3 in amino acids: CASSNPSRDSSTDTQYF. The CDR3 bases are TGTGCCAGCAGCAACCCGTCCCGGGACTCTAGCACAGATACGCAGTATTTT.

This clone was picked up a small number of times. The chain joins TRBV5-1 to TRBJ2-7; TRBD1 is a possible D gene (6 bases). Trimming removed 7 bases from V and 5 bases from J, with 16 bases in between. This CDR3 spans 13 amino acids. Per germline, CDR1 SGHRS and CDR2 YFSETQ. The DNA for the CDR3 is TGCGCCAGCGGAGAACAGGGTTCGGACGAGCAGTACTTC. This codes for CASGEQGSDEQYF.

This chain joins TRBV5-6 and TRBJ1-1; TRBD1 might be the D (6 bases). V was pared by 4 bases and J by 1 base, with 14 bases between. The CDR3 has 15 amino acids. The V gene's germline CDR1 is SGHDT and CDR2 YYEEEE. CDR3 coding DNA: TGTGCCAGCAGCGAGCCGGGACAATCGAACACTGAAGCTTTCTTT. Protein sequence: CASSEPGQSNTEAFF. The variable domain in full, with the rest retrieved from reference TRBV5-6 and TRBJ1-1, is DAGVTQSPTHLIKTRGQQVTLRCSPKSGHDTVSWYQQALGQGPQFIFQYYEEEERQRGNFPDRFSGHQFPNYSSELNVNALLLGDSALYLCASSEPGQSNTEAFFGQGTRLTVV.

This sequence joins TRBV13 and TRBJ1-2; D remains unclear. CDR1 is PRHDT, CDR2 FYEKMQ, per germline (reference sequence). This CDR3 region has 14 residues. The V gene lost 5 bases and the J gene lost 4 bases, with 14 bases spanning the gap. The CDR3 DNA reads TGTGCCAGCAGCCCTTCTCGGGAGCCCTATGGCTACACCTTC. Amino acids: CASSPSREPYGYTF.

This chain uses TRBV25-1 with TRBJ2-5; possible D gene TRBD2, 5 bases. V was shortened by 1 base and J by 7 bases, with 13 bases between the two germline ends. Germline assignment: CDR1 MGHDK and CDR2 SYGVNS. The CDR3 consists of 14 residues. CDR3 sequence: CASSEFAGERTQYF. The CDR3 DNA reads as TGTGCCAGCAGTGAATTTGCCGGGGAGAGGACCCAGTACTTC.

The J gene is TRBJ1-2, the V gene TRBV5-6; unclear D gene. Deletions cut 4 bases from V and 2 bases from J, with 9 bases between. This CDR3 spans 13 amino acids. In germline, CDR1 is SGHDT, CDR2 YYEEEE. CDR3 coding DNA: TGTGCCAGCAGCCTTCCGGGAAACTATGGCTACACCTTC. As protein: CASSLPGNYGYTF.

The rearrangement uses TRBV5-1 and TRBJ2-5; D possibly corresponds to TRBD1 (6 bases). The assigned J gene may be wrong: the sequence end matches TRBJ2-7 better. This CDR3 is 14 amino acids long. Germline loops: CDR1 SGHRS, CDR2 YFSETQ. CDR3 sequence: CASSLEGQSYEQYF. The DNA of the CDR3 is TGCGCCAGCAGCTTGGAGGGACAATCCTACGAGCAGTACTTC.

This clone was recorded a few times. CDR3: CASSWTRGVGTQYF. As DNA, the CDR3 is TGTGCCAGCAGCTGGACCAGGGGCGTAGGGACCCAGTACTTC. J is TRBJ2-5 and V is TRBV7-2, with TRBD1 as a possible D gene (6 bases). The CDR3 consists of 14 residues. Germline V gene sequence: CDR1 SGHTA, CDR2 FQGNSA. Deletions cut 4 bases from V and 7 bases from J, with 16 bases between.

The chain employs TRBV5-1 and TRBJ1-2; 11 nucleotides line up with TRBD1. Germline V CDR1 and CDR2: SGHRS, YFSETQ. This CDR3 is 14 amino acids long. Trimming at V came to 6 bases and at J to 7 bases, leaving 8 bases not matched to a gene. CDR3 DNA: TGCGCCAGCACCGGCGGACAGGGGGCGTTTGGCTACACCTTC. It is translated as CASTGGQGAFGYTF.

The chain recombines TRBV7-6 with TRBJ1-5; 9 nucleotides line up with TRBD1. J lost 1 base, V lost 5 bases, and 6 bases had no gene match. CDR1 is SGHVS, CDR2 FNYEAQ, per germline. This CDR3 region has 16 residues. CDR3 in amino acids: CASSLGQGLSNQPQHF. DNA of the CDR3: TGTGCCAGCAGCCTAGGACAGGGGTTGAGCAATCAGCCCCAGCATTTT.

The rearrangement links TRBV7-6 to TRBJ2-1; 7 bases align to TRBD2. The germline V gene has CDR1 SGHVS and CDR2 FNYEAQ. J gave up 3 bases and V 7 bases, and 12 bases lay outside the gene matches. CDR3 length: 16 amino acids. In nucleotides, the CDR3 is TGTGCCAGCACCCAGTCATGGGGGACTAACTACAATGAGCAGTTCTTC. Amino acid sequence: CASTQSWGTNYNEQFF.

The V gene is TRBV5-1, the J gene TRBJ1-4; TRBD1 agrees at 7 bases. V trimming: 0 bases; J trimming: 8 bases; junction bases outside the gene matches: 7. The germline V gene encodes CDR1 SGHRS and CDR2 YFSETQ. This CDR3 has 15 residues. The chain's CDR3 is CASSLVGDRAEKLFF. DNA of the CDR3: TGCGCCAGCAGCTTGGTCGGGGACAGAGCAGAAAAACTGTTTTTT.

The chain uses TRBV5-6 and TRBJ2-7, with 8 bases identical to TRBD1. The length of the CDR3 is 15 residues. V gave up 2 bases and J gave up 1 base; unmatched junction bases: 5. Germline lookup yields CDR1 SGHDT and CDR2 YYEEEE. The CDR3 DNA reads TGTGCCAGCAGCTTAACCGGGGACAGGTCCTACGAGCAGTACTTC. This gives the protein CASSLTGDRSYEQYF.

The genes are TRBV19 and TRBJ2-5; 9 nucleotides line up with TRBD1. The CDR3 has 14 residues. The germline gives CDR1 LNHDA, CDR2 SQIVND (reference sequence). The V gene end was trimmed by 5 bases and the J gene end by 7 bases; junction bases not matched to a gene: 8. CDR3 DNA: TGTGCCAGTAGTGGCACAGGGGGCTTTGGGACCCAGTACTTC. It specifies CASSGTGGFGTQYF.

The V gene is TRBV7-2, the J gene TRBJ2-5, with 7 bases identical to TRBD1. The germline V gene encodes CDR1 SGHTA and CDR2 FQGNSA. V shed 5 bases, J shed 9 bases, and the junction held 12 bases outside the gene matches. This CDR3 is 14 amino acids long. Here the CDR3 DNA reads TGTGCCAGCAGCCCTCGACAGGGAACGAAAGCCCAGTACTTC. Amino acid sequence: CASSPRQGTKAQYF.

V usage is TRBV6-1 and J usage is TRBJ2-3; 7 bases map to TRBD2. V dropped 1 base and J dropped 8; count of bases not matched to a gene: 9. Germline values: CDR1 MNHNS, CDR2 SASEGT. This CDR3 comprises 15 residues. The CDR3 loop is CASSEVGLAVSTQYF. DNA of the CDR3: TGTGCCAGCAGTGAAGTGGGCCTAGCGGTGTCTACGCAGTATTTT.

This clone has just one count. The V and J genes are TRBV5-4 and TRBJ2-4; 11 positions agree with TRBD1. The CDR3 loop spans 15 amino acids. Germline assignment: CDR1 SGHNT and CDR2 YYREEE (reference sequence). V dropped 0 bases and J dropped 7; count of bases not matched to a gene: 3. Here the CDR3 reads CASSLEGDRGNIQYF. CDR3 in DNA: TGTGCCAGCAGCTTGGAGGGGGACAGGGGGAACATTCAGTACTTC. The full variable domain, with the rest looked up from reference TRBV5-4 and TRBJ2-4, is ETGVTQSPTHLIKTRGQQVTLRCSSQSGHNTVSWYQQALGQGPQFIFQYYREEENGRGNFPPRFSGLQFPNYSSELNVNALELDDSALYLCASSLEGDRGNIQYFGAGTRLSVL.

V usage is TRBV2 and J usage is TRBJ2-3; D not certain. The germline V gene has CDR1 SNHLY and CDR2 FYNNEI. Trimming took 3 bases from V and 8 from J, leaving 6 bases between them. This CDR3 is built from 11 residues. CDR3 DNA: TGTGCCAGCAGTGACCCGGGTACGCAGTATTTT. It is translated as CASSDPGTQYF.

The rearrangement links TRBV6-5 to TRBJ1-2; D unresolved. V was trimmed by 6 bases and J by 2 bases, leaving 7 bases between them. The CDR3 extends over 12 amino acids. Germline V gives CDR1 MNHEY, CDR2 SVGAGI. CDR3 region: CASSPRNYGYTF. DNA of the CDR3: TGTGCCAGCAGCCCTCGGAACTATGGCTACACCTTC.

V gene TRBV30 combines with J gene TRBJ2-5, with D possibly TRBD1 on 5 matching bases. The J call may be wrong; the DNA end is better matched by TRBJ2-7. This CDR3 has 13 amino acids. Germline CDR1 reads GTSNPN; CDR2 reads SVGIG (reference sequence). CDR3 DNA sequence: TGTGCCTGCCACAGGTGGAGCTCCTACGAGCAGTACTTC. Residues: CACHRWSSYEQYF.